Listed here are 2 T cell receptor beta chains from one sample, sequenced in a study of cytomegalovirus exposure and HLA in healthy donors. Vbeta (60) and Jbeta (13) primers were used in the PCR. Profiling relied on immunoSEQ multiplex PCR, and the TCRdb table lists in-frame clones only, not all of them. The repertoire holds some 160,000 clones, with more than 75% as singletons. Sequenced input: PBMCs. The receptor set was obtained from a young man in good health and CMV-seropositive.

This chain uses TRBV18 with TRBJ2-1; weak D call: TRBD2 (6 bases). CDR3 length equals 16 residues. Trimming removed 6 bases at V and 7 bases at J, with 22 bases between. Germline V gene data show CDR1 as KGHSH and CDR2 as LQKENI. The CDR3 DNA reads TGTGCCAGCTCGCGGAGACTAGGATTTGAAGGTAATGAGCAGTTCTTC. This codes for CASSRRLGFEGNEQFF.

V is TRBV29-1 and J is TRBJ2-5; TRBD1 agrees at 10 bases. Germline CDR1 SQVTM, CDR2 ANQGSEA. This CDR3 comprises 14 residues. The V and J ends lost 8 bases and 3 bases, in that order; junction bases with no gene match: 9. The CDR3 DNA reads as TGCAGCTCCGCTTTAGGGACAGGGGAAGAGACCCAGTACTTC. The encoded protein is CSSALGTGEETQYF.